Each of the 2 T cell receptor beta chains below was sequenced from the same sample in a study of CD8+ T cells in alopecia areata. Extracted RNA was reverse transcribed, and the resulting cDNA served as sequencing template. Generated by immunoSEQ multiplex PCR, the TCRdb table keeps only in-frame clones and is missing some. In the table there are 150,000 to 180,000 clones, around 50% of which are singletons. The sequenced sample was CD8+ T cells sorted from blood, obtained at week 0. The receptors come from a human donor with alopecia areata.

The gene calls are TRBV27 and TRBJ1-1; D is perhaps TRBD1 (5 bases). With 3 bases removed from V and 1 base from J, the gap between germline ends came to 6 bases. From germline, CDR1 is MNHEY and CDR2 SMNVEV (reference sequence). CDR3 length equals 13 residues. This CDR3 reads CASSFGGNTEAFF. CDR3 DNA: TGTGCCAGCAGTTTTGGGGGGAACACTGAAGCTTTCTTT.

The CDR3 loop is CASSRQGGVTDTQYF. CDR3 sequence (DNA): TGTGCCAGCAGCCGACAGGGGGGAGTGACAGATACGCAGTATTTT. V usage is TRBV7-9 and J usage is TRBJ2-3, with 9 bases aligning to TRBD1. Germline assignment: CDR1 SEHNR and CDR2 FQNEAQ (reference sequence). V lost 5 bases, J lost 3 bases, and 6 bases stayed unmatched. The CDR3 consists of 15 residues.